This T cell receptor beta chain was recorded in a study of blood T cell repertoires in COVID-19. The study recruited people aged roughly 18 to 100 years across 20 to 30 US areas. Recovered Cohort 3 donors showed two negative PCRs, clearance, or symptom resolution. This clone was observed once. In the original analysis: Amplification with reference gene primers provided the estimates of nucleated cell counts. Clones were read by immunoSEQ multiplex PCR, and TCRdb kept only the in-frame ones, dropping some. V and J calls and clone size are copied from that table; D and trimming were computed from the DNA. The sample includes 300,000 to 450,000 clones, more than 85% seen only once; the top ten take more than 0.8%. The CDR3 spans 14 residues. V lost 4 bases and J 0 bases, leaving 4 bases between the germline ends. The V gene's germline CDR1 is LNHDA and CDR2 SQIVND (reference sequence).

This clonotype originated in a woman in her thirties who had recovered from COVID-19. Sequencing was carried out using PBMCs or T cells enriched from blood (not recorded which). The rearrangement links TRBV19 to TRBJ2-6; D is undetermined. The CDR3 coding sequence is TGTGCCAGTAGTACCAACTCTGGGGCCAACGTCCTGACTTTC. This encodes CASSTNSGANVLTF.